This T cell receptor (beta chain) was profiled in a study of T cell clonotyping in hematopoietic cell transplantation. Study-level points and caveats: Few recipient clonotypes overlapped donors; over 97% were de novo at given depth. After transplant, recipient diversity fell while pathologically expanded clonotypes grew through day 180.

The CDR3 covers 13 residues. CDR1 is SSHAT, CDR2 FNYEAQ, per germline (reference sequence). This clone occurred a few times. Antigen unknown. Relative to the germline gene, one junction end is altered; a read error may explain this. Data came from immunoSEQ multiplex PCR; TCRdb stores just in-frame clones and leaves some out. This sample has around 4,800 clones, with 15% to 20% found just once. This TCR came from a male patient aged 18-29 years who had an allogeneic stem cell transplant, so the T cells may come from the graft donor. Some clones in this sample may be carry-over from other donors' samples. The V gene is TRBV7-7, the J gene TRBJ2-7; 7 nucleotides align to TRBD2. The sample was PBMCs, taken 180 days after allogeneic stem cell transplant. The CDR3 loop reads CASSASGSYEQYF. CDR3 coding DNA: TGTGCTAGCAGCGCTAGCGGCTCCTACGAGCAGTACTTC. The whole variable domain, filled in from reference TRBV7-7 and TRBJ2-7, reads GAGVSQSPRYKVTKRGQDVTLRCDPISSHATLYWYQQALGQGPEFLTYFNYEAQPDKSGLPSDRFSAERPEGSISTLTIQRTEQRDSAMYRCASSASGSYEQYFGPGTRLTVT.